Presented here are 12 T cell receptor beta chains from one specimen sequenced in a study of blood T cell repertoires in COVID-19. Sequencing was performed with immunoSEQ multiplex PCR; in TCRdb, only in-frame clones are kept and a portion is missing. Of 130,000 to 150,000 clones in the sample, about 84% were seen once. Sample: peripheral blood. All receptors come from an elderly woman in a cohort sampled during active or convalescent COVID-19.

CDR3 sequence (DNA): TGCGCCAGCAGCAAACAGGGATACTCCTACAATGAGCAGTTCTTC. It encodes CASSKQGYSYNEQFF. This chain links TRBV5-1 with TRBJ2-1, with D perhaps TRBD1 (6 bases). The CDR3 extends over 15 amino acids. V was clipped by 4 bases and J by 0 bases, with 11 bases between them. Germline CDR1 is SGHRS and CDR2 is YFSETQ. Drawing the rest from reference TRBV5-1 and TRBJ2-1, the complete variable domain is KAGVTQTPRYLIKTRGQQVTLSCSPISGHRSVSWYQQTPGQGLQFLFEYFSETQRNKGNFPGRFSGRQFSNSRSEMNVSTLELGDSALYLCASSKQGYSYNEQFFGPGTRLTVL.

CDR3 sequence: CASSLAMTSGGHQETQYF. The CDR3 region has the DNA TGTGCCAGCAGCTTGGCCATGACTAGCGGGGGGCACCAAGAGACCCAGTACTTC. The chain employs TRBV5-4 and TRBJ2-5; 13 bases are a match to TRBD2. Per germline, CDR1 SGHNT and CDR2 YYREEE (reference sequence). The trim removed 0 bases at V and 0 bases at J, leaving 5 bases unmatched. The CDR3 spans 18 residues.

V and J are TRBV4-2 and TRBJ2-3; 12 bases align to TRBD2. Germline CDR1 reads LGHNA; CDR2 reads YNFKEQ. Trimming removed 4 bases from V and 0 bases from J; junction bases left unmatched: 8. The CDR3 contains 18 residues. The CDR3 protein is CASSRQLAGGTSTDTQYF. The CDR3 DNA reads as TGTGCCAGCAGCCGGCAACTAGCGGGGGGTACTAGCACAGATACGCAGTATTTT.

The V and J genes are TRBV7-2 and TRBJ1-2; D unclear. In germline, CDR1 is SGHTA, CDR2 FQGNSA. V lost 5 bases to trimming and J lost 4 bases, with 20 bases between them. The CDR3 is 16 residues long. This chain's CDR3 is CASSIPWRAPAYGYTF. Written as DNA, the CDR3 is TGTGCCAGCAGCATCCCCTGGCGGGCCCCTGCCTATGGCTACACCTTC.

The chain joins TRBV3-1 (or the pseudogene TRBV3-2) to TRBJ2-3, with 9 nucleotides matching TRBD2. Germline V lookup: CDR1 LGHDT, CDR2 YNNKEL (reference sequence). Germline trimming cut 4 bases from V and 0 bases from J; bases unmatched to any gene: 8. The length of the CDR3 is 17 residues. CDR3: CASSRRSSGASTDTQYF. The CDR3 region has the DNA TGTGCCAGCAGCCGCCGATCTAGCGGGGCTAGCACAGATACGCAGTATTTT.

The V and J genes are TRBV7-2 and TRBJ1-2, with 8 bases matching TRBD1. The V and J ends lost 1 base and 5 bases, in that order; junction bases with no gene match: 6. This CDR3 is 15 amino acids long. CDR1 and CDR2 (germline): SGHTA, FQGNSA. The CDR3 coding sequence is TGTGCCAGCAGCTTAGGGACAGGGTCACCTTATGGCTACACCTTC. As protein: CASSLGTGSPYGYTF.

This rearrangement joins TRBV18 to TRBJ2-3, with 8 bases identical to TRBD2. The CDR3 length is 16 residues. J was trimmed by 4 bases and V by 3 bases; bases with no gene match: 9. Germline lookup yields CDR1 KGHSH and CDR2 LQKENI. The CDR3 sequence is CASSPEQRGGADTQYF. DNA of the CDR3: TGTGCCAGCTCACCGGAACAACGGGGGGGGGCAGATACGCAGTATTTT.

This chain connects TRBV29-1 to TRBJ1-1, with D possibly being TRBD1 (5 bases). The CDR3 has 12 residues. Between the trimmed V and J ends, which lost 6 bases and 4 bases, there was a span of 12 bases. The germline V gene has CDR1 SQVTM and CDR2 ANQGSEA. CDR3 DNA: TGCAGCGTGGCAGGGTCGAGCACTGAAGCTTTCTTT. This sequence encodes CSVAGSSTEAFF. The variable domain in full, completed from reference TRBV29-1 and TRBJ1-1, reads SAVISQKPSRDICQRGTSLTIQCQVDSQVTMMFWYRQQPGQSLTLIATANQGSEATYESGFVIDKFPISRPNLTFSTLTVSNMSPEDSSIYLCSVAGSSTEAFFGQGTRLTVV.

J is TRBJ1-3 and V is TRBV28; no clear D. The germline V and J ends were trimmed by 4 bases and 1 base, with 8 bases remaining between them. The CDR3 has 14 amino acids. In germline, CDR1 is MDHEN, CDR2 SYDVKM. In DNA, the CDR3 is TGTGCCAGCAGTTACGGCGGTTCTGGAAACACCATATATTTT. Protein sequence: CASSYGGSGNTIYF.

This chain links TRBV2 with TRBJ1-5; D might be TRBD1 (5 bases). From germline, CDR1 is SNHLY and CDR2 FYNNEI. This CDR3 is built from 13 residues. Deletions cut 4 bases from V and 7 bases from J, with 11 bases between. CDR3: CASSVEGNQPQHF. For the CDR3, the DNA is TGTGCCAGCAGTGTGGAGGGGAACCAGCCCCAGCATTTT.

CDR3 in amino acids: CASSRLDRDRETQYF. In nucleotides, the CDR3 is TGTGCCAGCTCTCGATTGGACAGGGACAGGGAGACCCAGTACTTC. The V and J genes are TRBV18 and TRBJ2-5, with 8 bases that match TRBD1. Germline CDR1 is KGHSH and CDR2 is LQKENI. Trimming at V came to 6 bases and at J to 5 bases, leaving 11 bases not matched to a gene. The CDR3 spans 15 residues.

The rearrangement joins TRBV11-2 to TRBJ2-7; D remains unclear. Trimming removed 1 base at V and 0 bases at J, with 7 bases between. There are 14 residues in the CDR3. CDR1 and CDR2 from the germline V gene are SGHAT and FQNNGV. In nucleotides, the CDR3 is TGTGCCAGCAGCTTAGGGCACAGCTCCTACGAGCAGTACTTC. Amino acids: CASSLGHSSYEQYF.